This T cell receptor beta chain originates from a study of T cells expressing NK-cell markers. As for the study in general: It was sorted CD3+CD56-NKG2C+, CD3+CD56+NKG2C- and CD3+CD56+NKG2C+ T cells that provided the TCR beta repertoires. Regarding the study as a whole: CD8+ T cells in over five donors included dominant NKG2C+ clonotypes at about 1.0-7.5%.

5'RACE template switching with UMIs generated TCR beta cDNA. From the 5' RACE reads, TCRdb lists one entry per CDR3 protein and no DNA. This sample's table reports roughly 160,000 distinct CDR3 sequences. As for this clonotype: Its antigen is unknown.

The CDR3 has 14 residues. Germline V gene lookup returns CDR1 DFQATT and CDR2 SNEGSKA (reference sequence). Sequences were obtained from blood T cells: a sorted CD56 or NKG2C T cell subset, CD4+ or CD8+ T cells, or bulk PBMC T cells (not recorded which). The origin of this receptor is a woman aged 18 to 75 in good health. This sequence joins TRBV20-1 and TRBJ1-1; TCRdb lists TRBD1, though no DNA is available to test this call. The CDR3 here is CSAVEGAVNTEAFF.